Presented here are 7 T cell receptor beta chains from one specimen sequenced in a study of identical twins. MiXCR, applied by TCRdb to the 5' RACE reads, yields one record per CDR3 protein. The sample includes over 600,000 distinct CDR3 sequences, around 21% seen only once; the top ten take 4.3%. These data were also filed under a second study, of T cells expressing NK-cell markers.

The specimen sequenced was PBMCs. These receptors were collected from a woman aged 18 to 35 in good health.

Ten or more counts support this clonotype. The chain recombines TRBV12-3 or TRBV12-4 with TRBJ2-1; 9 bases are a match to TRBD2. V was pared by 6 bases and J by 2 bases, with 11 bases of the junction left unmatched. The CDR3 loop spans 17 amino acids. The CDR3 coding sequence is TGTGCCAGCAGCCGCGGGAGGGGAGCATCTCCCTACAATGAGCAGTTCTTC. It specifies CASSRGRGASPYNEQFF.

V usage is TRBV20-1 and J usage is TRBJ2-3; TRBD1 might be the D (6 bases). V was shortened by 3 bases and J by 4 bases, with 14 bases between the two germline ends. The CDR3 length is 14 residues. Germline V gene sequence: CDR1 DFQATT, CDR2 SNEGSKA (reference sequence). Written as DNA, the CDR3 is TGCAGTGCTAGCCGGTCAGGGGCCGCAGATACGCAGTATTTT. It encodes CSASRSGAADTQYF.

The chain has TRBV7-9 and TRBJ2-5; 11 bases line up with TRBD2. The CDR3 runs to 16 residues. J was trimmed by 4 bases and V by 5 bases; bases with no gene match: 9. Looked up from germline, CDR1 is SEHNR and CDR2 is FQNEAQ (reference sequence). In nucleotides, the CDR3 is TGTGCCAGCAGCCTGACTAGCGGGGCGCCGCTAGAGACCCAGTACTTC. This sequence encodes CASSLTSGAPLETQYF.

This clonotype was counted between two and nine times. V and J are TRBV11-2 and TRBJ2-5, with TRBD1 as a possible D gene (5 bases). CDR1 and CDR2 from the germline V gene are SGHAT and FQNNGV. Trimming pared 5 bases from V and 5 bases from J, leaving 21 bases between. The CDR3 sequence is 16 residues long. Here the CDR3 DNA reads TGTGCCAGCAGCCCCGACTTAGGTGTCAGGGATGAGACCCAGTACTTC. Translating it yields CASSPDLGVRDETQYF. Filled out from reference TRBV11-2 and TRBJ2-5, the complete variable domain reads EAGVAQSPRYKIIEKRQSVAFWCNPISGHATLYWYQQILGQGPKLLIQFQNNGVVDDSQLPKDRFSAERLKGVDSTLKIQPAKLEDSAVYLCASSPDLGVRDETQYFGPGTRLLVL.

This clonotype was picked up many times. This sequence joins TRBV12-3 or TRBV12-4 and TRBJ2-1; D uncertain. The length of the CDR3 is 13 residues. V was cut by 4 bases and J by 3 bases, with 7 bases left in between. This CDR3 is CASSSTLYNEQFF. The CDR3 DNA is TGTGCCAGCAGTTCAACCCTCTACAATGAGCAGTTCTTC.

The CDR3 DNA reads TGTGCCTGGAGTCCCTACGGACAGCCCTACGAGCAGTACTTC. It encodes CAWSPYGQPYEQYF. The J gene is TRBJ2-7, the V gene TRBV30, with a weak D call TRBD1 (6 bases). V dropped 2 bases and J dropped 2 bases, with 13 bases sitting between them. CDR1 is GTSNPN and CDR2 is SVGIG in the germline V gene (reference sequence). The CDR3 spans 14 residues. The full variable domain, completed using reference TRBV30 and TRBJ2-7, is SQTIHQWPATLVQPVGSPLSLECTVEGTSNPNLYWYRQAAGRGLQLLFYSVGIGQISSEVPQNLSASRPQDRQFILSSKKLLLSDSGFYLCAWSPYGQPYEQYFGPGTRLTVT.

The rearrangement joins TRBV20-1 to TRBJ2-2; 14 nucleotides align to TRBD2. In germline, CDR1 is DFQATT, CDR2 SNEGSKA (reference sequence). The trim removed 6 bases at V and 4 bases at J, leaving 4 bases unmatched. This CDR3 is 15 amino acids long. CDR3 sequence (DNA): TGCAGTGCGGAGACTAGCGGGGGGGTCACCGGGGAGCTGTTTTTT. Translation gives CSAETSGGVTGELFF.